A single sample gave rise to the 10 T cell receptor beta chains below, sequenced in a study of blood T cell repertoires in COVID-19. Libraries were prepared by immunoSEQ multiplex PCR; TCRdb keeps only in-frame clonotypes and omits some of them. There are approximately 290,000 clones in the sample; about nine tenths occur only once, and approximately 2.2% lies in the top ten. The sequencing input was peripheral blood. The receptors were gathered from a man aged 18 to 30 with active or convalescent COVID-19.

The rearrangement links TRBV19 to TRBJ1-5; possible D gene TRBD1, 6 bases. The germline gives CDR1 LNHDA, CDR2 SQIVND (reference sequence). Trimming pared 2 bases from V and 2 bases from J, leaving 16 bases between. This CDR3 has 17 amino acids. The CDR3 loop reads CASSILSGGRGNQPQHF. CDR3 nucleotide sequence: TGTGCCAGTAGTATACTGTCCGGGGGGCGGGGCAATCAGCCCCAGCATTTT.

The V call is TRBV7-9, the J call TRBJ1-1; D call uncertain. This CDR3 spans 12 amino acids. The V and J ends lost 5 bases and 8 bases respectively, with 12 bases between them. Germline V gene lookup returns CDR1 SEHNR and CDR2 FQNEAQ (reference sequence). The CDR3 DNA reads as TGTGCCAGCAGCCTCCCACCAGGAGAAGCTTTCTTT. Amino acids: CASSLPPGEAFF.

The rearrangement joins TRBV10-2 to TRBJ1-2, with D perhaps matching TRBD1 (5 bases). Per the germline V gene, CDR1 is WSHSY and CDR2 is SAAADI. Trimming cost V 4 bases and J 7 bases, with 10 bases left between them. The CDR3 has 12 amino acids. The CDR3 region is CASSGRGAGYTF. In DNA form, the CDR3 reads TGCGCCAGCAGTGGGAGGGGAGCTGGCTACACCTTC.

The chain joins TRBV28 to TRBJ1-5; TRBD1 might be the D (5 bases). Germline V gene data show CDR1 as MDHEN and CDR2 as SYDVKM. Trimming removed 2 bases at V and 3 bases at J, with 11 bases between. The CDR3 is 15 amino acids. The DNA of the CDR3 is TGTGCCAGCAGTTTACCTCAGGGTAACAATCAGCCCCAGCATTTT. As protein: CASSLPQGNNQPQHF.

The rearrangement links TRBV6-5 to TRBJ2-7; no clear D gene. The CDR3 consists of 14 residues. V shed 8 bases and J shed 3 bases, with 17 bases lying between them. Looked up from germline, CDR1 is MNHEY and CDR2 is SVGAGI. The CDR3 nucleotides read TGTGCCAGCGCAACAGAATACTCAATCTACGAGCAGTACTTC. Protein: CASATEYSIYEQYF.

The chain links TRBV5-1 to TRBJ2-4, with 7 bases identical to TRBD1. The CDR3 runs to 15 residues. The germline CDR1 and CDR2 sequences are SGHRS and YFSETQ. V shed 3 bases and J 8 bases; nucleotides not matched to a gene: 11. The CDR3 loop reads CASSYRQGEGDIQYF. CDR3 bases: TGCGCCAGCAGCTACCGACAGGGCGAGGGGGACATTCAGTACTTC. Using reference TRBV5-1 and TRBJ2-4 for the parts outside the CDR3, the full variable domain is KAGVTQTPRYLIKTRGQQVTLSCSPISGHRSVSWYQQTPGQGLQFLFEYFSETQRNKGNFPGRFSGRQFSNSRSEMNVSTLELGDSALYLCASSYRQGEGDIQYFGAGTRLSVL.

The V gene is TRBV28, the J gene TRBJ1-1; no clear D gene. Germline CDR1 is MDHEN and CDR2 is SYDVKM. The V end lost 5 bases, the J end lost 2 bases, and 12 bases lay between the germline ends. This CDR3 has 14 residues. CDR3 amino acids: CASSPGRGNTEAFF. The CDR3 DNA sequence: TGTGCCAGCAGTCCCGGGCGGGGAAACACTGAAGCTTTCTTT.

The gene calls are TRBV3-1 (or the pseudogene TRBV3-2) and TRBJ1-2, with unresolved D. The germline V gene has CDR1 LGHDT and CDR2 YNNKEL (reference sequence). The V and J ends lost 4 bases and 4 bases respectively, with 13 bases between them. The CDR3 contains 14 residues. Here the CDR3 reads CASSLFESPYGYTF. DNA for the CDR3: TGTGCCAGCAGCCTCTTTGAGTCCCCCTATGGCTACACCTTC.

As DNA, the CDR3 is TGTGCCAGCACCAGAGGGAGGAACACTGAAGCTTTCTTT. Its translation: CASTRGRNTEAFF. The chain carries TRBV25-1 and TRBJ1-1; D unclear. The V gene lost 7 bases and the J gene lost 1 base, with 10 bases spanning the gap. Germline loops: CDR1 MGHDK, CDR2 SYGVNS. The CDR3 has 13 residues.

This clone was picked up one time. This chain joins TRBV6-5 and TRBJ2-7; 7 bases are shared with TRBD2. CDR3 length equals 15 residues. Per the germline V gene, CDR1 is MNHEY and CDR2 is SVGAGI. V gave up 3 bases and J gave up 2 bases; unmatched junction bases: 7. CDR3 residues: CASSYRGGKTYEQYF. In nucleotides, the CDR3 is TGTGCCAGCAGTTATCGGGGAGGGAAAACCTACGAGCAGTACTTC.